A selection of T cell receptor beta chains follows, all from one sample in a study of identical twins. A single record per CDR3 protein comes from TCRdb applying MiXCR to the 5' RACE reads. The data hold some 500,000 distinct CDR3 sequences, with roughly 13% observed a single time. These data are also associated with another study on yellow fever vaccine responses in identical twins.

The sequencing input was CD4+ T cells sorted from blood. These receptors all come from a woman aged 18-30 years in good health. The CDR3 runs from the conserved cysteine through the conserved F or W. The order of the fields is clone size, V gene, CDR3 length, J gene, D gene, CDR3 protein, CDR3 DNA. A D gene is named only where the DNA matches it firmly. Part of the rows lack a size; the others show once, few, many or a class for expanded clones.

abundance: few
v_gene: TRBV5-1
len: 13
j_gene: TRBJ2-1
d_gene: TRBD1
CDR3aa: CASSDNRGSEQFF
CDR3nt: TGCGCCAGCAGCGACAACAGGGGGAGCGAGCAGTTCTTC

abundance: .
v_gene: TRBV7-9
len: 14
j_gene: TRBJ2-5
d_gene: .
CDR3aa: CASSLSGSGETQYF
CDR3nt: TGTGCCAGCAGCTTATCAGGGTCGGGTGAGACCCAGTACTTC

abundance: few
v_gene: TRBV6-2/TRBV6-3
len: 18
j_gene: TRBJ2-6
d_gene: TRBD1
CDR3aa: CASSMGQGAPGGANVLTF
CDR3nt: TGTGCCAGCAGTATGGGACAGGGGGCGCCAGGTGGGGCCAACGTCCTGACTTTC

abundance: few
v_gene: TRBV5-6
len: 16
j_gene: TRBJ2-5
d_gene: TRBD1
CDR3aa: CASSPGTGDGEETQYF
CDR3nt: TGTGCCAGCAGTCCCGGGACAGGGGACGGAGAAGAGACCCAGTACTTC

abundance: few
v_gene: TRBV21-1
len: 23
j_gene: TRBJ2-3
d_gene: .
CDR3aa: CASSKAQKDRDSLTSGRRYTQYF
CDR3nt: TGTGCCAGCAGCAAAGCGCAGAAAGACAGGGACTCTCTGACTAGCGGGAGAAGGTATACGCAGTATTTT

abundance: .
v_gene: TRBV29-1
len: 11
j_gene: TRBJ1-2
d_gene: .
CDR3aa: CSVWTVDGYTF
CDR3nt: TGCAGCGTGTGGACGGTTGATGGCTACACCTTC

abundance: many
v_gene: TRBV20-1
len: 14
j_gene: TRBJ1-5
d_gene: .
CDR3aa: CSASAGEGNQPQHF
CDR3nt: TGCAGTGCTTCCGCTGGGGAGGGCAATCAGCCCCAGCATTTT

abundance: few
v_gene: TRBV6-5
len: 11
j_gene: TRBJ2-1
d_gene: .
CDR3aa: CASSGAGEQFF
CDR3nt: TGTGCCAGCAGCGGGGCGGGTGAGCAGTTCTTC

abundance: .
v_gene: TRBV11-2
len: 13
j_gene: TRBJ2-3
d_gene: .
CDR3aa: CASRKGGTDTQYF
CDR3nt: TGTGCCAGCAGAAAAGGGGGTACAGATACGCAGTATTTT

abundance: few
v_gene: TRBV5-1
len: 16
j_gene: TRBJ2-2
d_gene: TRBD2
CDR3aa: CASSSTTSDSTGELFF
CDR3nt: TGCGCCAGCAGCTCGACGACTAGCGACTCTACCGGGGAGCTGTTTTTT

abundance: .
v_gene: TRBV24-1
len: 16
j_gene: TRBJ2-1
d_gene: .
CDR3aa: CATSDPQGAHYNEQFF
CDR3nt: TGTGCCACCAGTGACCCACAGGGAGCCCACTACAATGAGCAGTTCTTC

abundance: .
v_gene: TRBV28
len: 14
j_gene: TRBJ2-3
d_gene: .
CDR3aa: CASRMDSPTDTQYF
CDR3nt: TGTGCCAGCAGAATGGACAGCCCCACAGATACGCAGTATTTT

abundance: many
v_gene: TRBV7-2
len: 15
j_gene: TRBJ2-2
d_gene: .
CDR3aa: CASSSGTVLMGELFF
CDR3nt: TGTGCCAGCAGCTCCGGGACCGTCCTCATGGGGGAGCTGTTTTTT

abundance: few
v_gene: TRBV2
len: 8
j_gene: TRBJ2-5
d_gene: .
CDR3aa: CATGPQYF
CDR3nt: TGTGCCACCGGCCCCCAGTACTTC

abundance: .
v_gene: TRBV20-1
len: 15
j_gene: TRBJ2-1
d_gene: .
CDR3aa: CSARDSFSSYNEQFF
CDR3nt: TGCAGTGCTAGAGACTCCTTTAGCTCCTACAATGAGCAGTTCTTC

abundance: .
v_gene: TRBV10-1
len: 15
j_gene: TRBJ2-5
d_gene: .
CDR3aa: CASSEGAKVKETQYF
CDR3nt: TGCGCCAGCAGTGAGGGGGCTAAAGTCAAGGAGACCCAGTACTTC

abundance: .
v_gene: TRBV20-1
len: 18
j_gene: TRBJ2-1
d_gene: TRBD2
CDR3aa: CSARGPLAGDFTYNEQFF
CDR3nt: TGCAGTGCTAGAGGTCCACTAGCGGGGGATTTCACCTACAATGAGCAGTTCTTC

abundance: .
v_gene: TRBV10-3
len: 12
j_gene: TRBJ2-7
d_gene: TRBD2
CDR3aa: CAVASGSYEQYF
CDR3nt: TGTGCCGTGGCTAGCGGCTCCTACGAGCAGTACTTC

abundance: .
v_gene: TRBV21-1
len: 16
j_gene: TRBJ2-3
d_gene: .
CDR3aa: CAGRRGGLLLTDTQYF
CDR3nt: TGTGCCGGACGGCGGGGTGGCCTGCTCCTCACAGATACGCAGTATTTT

abundance: once
v_gene: TRBV20-1
len: 11
j_gene: TRBJ2-1
d_gene: .
CDR3aa: CSAGRRHEQFF
CDR3nt: TGCAGTGCTGGCCGTAGGCATGAGCAGTTCTTC

abundance: .
v_gene: TRBV25-1
len: 12
j_gene: TRBJ2-1
d_gene: .
CDR3aa: CASSDFFHEQFF
CDR3nt: TGTGCCAGCAGTGATTTTTTCCATGAGCAGTTCTTC

abundance: many
v_gene: TRBV6-2/TRBV6-3
len: 13
j_gene: TRBJ1-5
d_gene: .
CDR3aa: CASRPGFNQPQHF
CDR3nt: TGTGCCAGCAGACCAGGATTCAATCAGCCCCAGCATTTT

abundance: few
v_gene: TRBV11-3
len: 15
j_gene: TRBJ2-5
d_gene: .
CDR3aa: CASSRGEGAGETQYF
CDR3nt: TGTGCCAGCAGCCGAGGGGAGGGGGCCGGGGAGACCCAGTACTTC

abundance: few
v_gene: TRBV14
len: 13
j_gene: TRBJ2-7
d_gene: .
CDR3aa: CASSPSARKEQYF
CDR3nt: TGTGCCAGCAGCCCCTCAGCGAGAAAAGAGCAGTACTTC

abundance: .
v_gene: TRBV18
len: 15
j_gene: TRBJ1-2
d_gene: TRBD1
CDR3aa: CASSPKDRADYGYTF
CDR3nt: TGTGCCAGCTCACCCAAAGACAGGGCTGACTATGGCTACACCTTC

abundance: many
v_gene: TRBV29-1
len: 13
j_gene: TRBJ2-3
d_gene: TRBD2
CDR3aa: CSVGITSGDTQYF
CDR3nt: TGCAGCGTTGGAATAACTAGCGGAGATACGCAGTATTTT

abundance: few
v_gene: TRBV29-1
len: 15
j_gene: TRBJ2-1
d_gene: .
CDR3aa: CSPPPNREAYNEQFF
CDR3nt: TGCAGCCCCCCCCCGAACAGGGAAGCCTACAATGAGCAGTTCTTC

abundance: many
v_gene: TRBV20-1
len: 12
j_gene: TRBJ1-3
d_gene: .
CDR3aa: CSARGGGNTIYF
CDR3nt: TGCAGTGCCAGAGGAGGGGGAAACACCATATATTTT

abundance: .
v_gene: TRBV20-1
len: 14
j_gene: TRBJ2-7
d_gene: .
CDR3aa: CSARDLTRLYEQYF
CDR3nt: TGCAGTGCTAGAGATCTCACTCGACTATACGAGCAGTACTTC

abundance: few
v_gene: TRBV25-1
len: 12
j_gene: TRBJ2-1
d_gene: .
CDR3aa: CANSTVPNEQFF
CDR3nt: TGTGCCAACTCGACAGTGCCCAATGAGCAGTTCTTC

abundance: many
v_gene: TRBV30
len: 12
j_gene: TRBJ2-1
d_gene: .
CDR3aa: CAWASSYNEQFF
CDR3nt: TGTGCCTGGGCGAGCTCCTACAATGAGCAGTTCTTC

abundance: .
v_gene: TRBV20-1
len: 12
j_gene: TRBJ1-6
d_gene: TRBD1
CDR3aa: CSARTGNSPLHF
CDR3nt: TGCAGTGCTAGGACAGGGAATTCACCCCTCCACTTT

abundance: .
v_gene: TRBV12-3/TRBV12-4
len: 13
j_gene: TRBJ1-2
d_gene: .
CDR3aa: CASSLPYDYGYTF
CDR3nt: TGTGCCAGCAGTTTGCCCTACGACTATGGCTACACCTTC

abundance: many
v_gene: TRBV3-1
len: 14
j_gene: TRBJ2-5
d_gene: .
CDR3aa: CASSPPGRKETQYF
CDR3nt: TGTGCCAGCAGCCCACCCGGACGAAAAGAGACCCAGTACTTC

abundance: .
v_gene: TRBV27
len: 12
j_gene: TRBJ1-2
d_gene: .
CDR3aa: CASSIRGGGYTF
CDR3nt: TGTGCCAGCAGTATCCGGGGAGGAGGCTACACCTTC

abundance: many
v_gene: TRBV28
len: 14
j_gene: TRBJ2-7
d_gene: TRBD1
CDR3aa: CASTPGTGSYEQYF
CDR3nt: TGTGCCAGCACCCCCGGGACAGGCTCCTACGAGCAGTACTTC

abundance: .
v_gene: TRBV20-1
len: 15
j_gene: TRBJ2-7
d_gene: TRBD1
CDR3aa: CSAEAPRGQTYEQYF
CDR3nt: TGCAGTGCTGAAGCGCCCAGGGGGCAGACCTACGAGCAGTACTTC

abundance: few
v_gene: TRBV5-6
len: 14
j_gene: TRBJ2-7
d_gene: TRBD1
CDR3aa: CASRPRGQGTEQYF
CDR3nt: TGTGCCAGCAGACCCAGGGGACAGGGGACCGAGCAGTACTTC

abundance: few
v_gene: TRBV5-1
len: 14
j_gene: TRBJ2-3
d_gene: TRBD1
CDR3aa: CASSPQGARDTQYF
CDR3nt: TGCGCCAGCAGCCCACAGGGGGCTCGGGATACGCAGTATTTT

abundance: .
v_gene: TRBV7-9
len: 17
j_gene: TRBJ2-3
d_gene: .
CDR3aa: CASTLFKTGLLIDTQYF
CDR3nt: TGTGCCAGCACCCTATTTAAGACAGGCCTTTTAATAGATACGCAGTATTTT

abundance: many
v_gene: TRBV2
len: 12
j_gene: TRBJ1-2
d_gene: .
CDR3aa: CASSEAGRGYTF
CDR3nt: TGTGCCAGCAGTGAAGCTGGAAGGGGCTACACCTTC

abundance: few
v_gene: TRBV18
len: 15
j_gene: TRBJ1-1
d_gene: TRBD1
CDR3aa: CASSPVNRGTTEAFF
CDR3nt: TGTGCCAGCTCACCGGTTAACAGGGGGACTACTGAAGCTTTCTTT

abundance: once
v_gene: TRBV7-2
len: 15
j_gene: TRBJ2-7
d_gene: TRBD2
CDR3aa: CASSFTAGGRYEQYF
CDR3nt: TGTGCCAGCAGCTTCACCGCGGGAGGTCGGTACGAGCAGTACTTC

abundance: few
v_gene: TRBV5-6
len: 19
j_gene: TRBJ2-5
d_gene: TRBD1
CDR3aa: CASSFQVWAADRLQETQYF
CDR3nt: TGTGCCAGCAGCTTCCAGGTTTGGGCGGCGGACAGGCTACAAGAGACCCAGTACTTC

abundance: many
v_gene: TRBV11-3
len: 16
j_gene: TRBJ2-7
d_gene: TRBD1
CDR3aa: CASSFGPGQGRYEQYF
CDR3nt: TGTGCCAGCAGCTTCGGACCGGGACAGGGAAGATACGAGCAGTACTTC

abundance: .
v_gene: TRBV27
len: 15
j_gene: TRBJ2-5
d_gene: TRBD1
CDR3aa: CASSLGQTYQETQYF
CDR3nt: TGTGCCAGCAGTTTGGGACAGACATACCAAGAGACCCAGTACTTC

abundance: .
v_gene: TRBV11-2
len: 14
j_gene: TRBJ2-7
d_gene: .
CDR3aa: CASSDGRGSYEQYF
CDR3nt: TGTGCCAGCAGCGACGGACGGGGAAGCTACGAGCAGTACTTC

abundance: .
v_gene: TRBV20-1
len: 15
j_gene: TRBJ2-5
d_gene: TRBD2
CDR3aa: CSASSGTSGTETQYF
CDR3nt: TGCAGTGCTAGCTCTGGGACTAGCGGGACAGAGACCCAGTACTTC

abundance: few
v_gene: TRBV11-1
len: 16
j_gene: TRBJ2-4
d_gene: .
CDR3aa: CASSLEASGAKNIQYF
CDR3nt: TGTGCCAGCAGCTTAGAGGCCTCAGGGGCCAAAAACATTCAGTACTTC

abundance: .
v_gene: TRBV6-2/TRBV6-3
len: 14
j_gene: TRBJ2-3
d_gene: .
CDR3aa: CASTPDAYTDTQYF
CDR3nt: TGTGCCAGCACCCCCGATGCTTACACAGATACGCAGTATTTT

abundance: .
v_gene: TRBV6-2/TRBV6-3
len: 16
j_gene: TRBJ2-3
d_gene: TRBD2
CDR3aa: CASSSVAGAGTDTQYF
CDR3nt: TGTGCCAGCAGTTCAGTAGCGGGAGCGGGCACAGATACGCAGTATTTT

abundance: many
v_gene: TRBV6-1
len: 15
j_gene: TRBJ1-2
d_gene: .
CDR3aa: CASSEAPFRGEGYTF
CDR3nt: TGTGCCAGCAGTGAAGCCCCGTTCCGGGGGGAAGGCTACACCTTC

abundance: few
v_gene: TRBV20-1
len: 14
j_gene: TRBJ2-3
d_gene: .
CDR3aa: CSASGGGRADTQYF
CDR3nt: TGCAGTGCTAGTGGGGGGGGCCGCGCAGATACGCAGTATTTT